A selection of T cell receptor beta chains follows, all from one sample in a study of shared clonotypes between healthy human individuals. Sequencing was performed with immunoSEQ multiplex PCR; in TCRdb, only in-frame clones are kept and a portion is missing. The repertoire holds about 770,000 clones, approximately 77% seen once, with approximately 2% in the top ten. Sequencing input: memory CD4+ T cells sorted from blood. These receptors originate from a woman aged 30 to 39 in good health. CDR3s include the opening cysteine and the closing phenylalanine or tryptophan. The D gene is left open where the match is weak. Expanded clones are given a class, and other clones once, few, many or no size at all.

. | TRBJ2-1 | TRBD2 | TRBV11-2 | CASSAVAGGPYEQFF | TGTGCCAGCAGCGCCGTAGCGGGAGGGCCTTATGAGCAGTTCTTC
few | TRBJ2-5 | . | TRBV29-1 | CSVHKGEETQYF | TGCAGCGTCCACAAGGGGGAAGAGACCCAGTACTTC
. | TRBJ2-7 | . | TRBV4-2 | CASSQDRLSYEQYF | TGTGCCAGCAGCCAAGATAGACTATCGTACGAGCAGTACTTC
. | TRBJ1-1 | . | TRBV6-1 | CASSEIARVYTEAFF | TGTGCCAGCAGTGAAATCGCCAGGGTTTACACTGAAGCTTTCTTT
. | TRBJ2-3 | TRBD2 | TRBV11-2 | CASRTSGGVLAQYF | TGTGCCAGCAGAACTAGCGGGGGGGTGTTGGCGCAGTATTTT
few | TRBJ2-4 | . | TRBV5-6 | CASSLGVSGAAKNIQYF | TGTGCCAGCAGCTTGGGCGTGAGTGGAGCAGCCAAAAACATTCAGTACTTC
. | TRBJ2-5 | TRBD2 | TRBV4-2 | CASSLISGKTGKETQYF | TGTGCCAGCAGCCTTATTAGCGGGAAGACGGGGAAGGAGACCCAGTACTTC
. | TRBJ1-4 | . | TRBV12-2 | CASRLAYRRATNEKLFF | TGTGCAAGTCGCTTAGCTTATCGACGGGCAACTAATGAAAAACTGTTTTTT
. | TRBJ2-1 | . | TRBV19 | CASNDRENEQFF | TGTGCCAGTAACGATCGGGAGAATGAGCAGTTCTTC
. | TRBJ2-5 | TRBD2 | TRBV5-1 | CASSVGLAQETQYF | TGCGCCAGCAGCGTGGGACTAGCGCAAGAGACCCAGTACTTC
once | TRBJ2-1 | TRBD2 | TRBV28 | CASSKVTSGLNEQFF | TGTGCCAGCAGTAAAGTAACTAGCGGGCTTAATGAGCAGTTCTTC
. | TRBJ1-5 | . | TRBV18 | CASSPRGLGTQPQHF | TGTGCCAGCTCACCACGGGGTTTGGGAACTCAGCCCCAGCATTTT
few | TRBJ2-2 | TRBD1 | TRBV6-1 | CASNQDRATGELFF | TGTGCCAGCAACCAGGACAGGGCCACCGGGGAGCTGTTTTTT
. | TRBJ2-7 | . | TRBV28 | CALRGAGAEQYF | TGTGCCCTACGGGGGGCAGGGGCCGAGCAGTACTTC
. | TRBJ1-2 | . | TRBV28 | CASSSRHGYTF | TGTGCCAGCAGTTCTCGACATGGCTACACCTTC
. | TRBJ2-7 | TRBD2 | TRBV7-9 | CASSLAGGSYEQYF | TGTGCCAGCAGCCTAGCGGGAGGATCCTACGAGCAGTACTTC